The clone carrying this TCR beta chain was detected ten times or more. Antigen: not known. Germline V gene sequence: CDR1 DFQATT, CDR2 SNEGSKA (reference sequence). This CDR3 has 14 residues. The V gene end was trimmed by 6 bases and the J gene end by 3 bases; junction bases not matched to a gene: 9. Unique molecular identifiers were used to barcode this TCRbeta library. TCRdb reprocessed the PCR reads with MiXCR, giving one entry per CDR3 protein. The sample lists 81,000 or so distinct CDR3 sequences, about 14% occurring once. The data were taken from a study of T-cell reconstitution after alpha-beta-depleted transplantation in children. Whole-study results and caveats: Reported findings indicate that, about two months after transplant, alpha-beta T cells came from several hundred expanded clones, which were derived from non-depleted graft cells. After transplant, high TCRbeta diversity at day 60 in some patients arose from surviving recipient T cells and thymic progenitors.

This receptor was taken from a male patient aged 2-15 years who had a stem cell transplant for acute lymphoblastic leukemia, so the T cells may come from the graft donor. The gene calls are TRBV20-1 and TRBJ2-5; 8 nucleotides agree with TRBD2. The sample was PBMCs, mostly from graft donor cells, taken 180 days after TCRalphabeta/CD19-depleted stem cell transplant. The CDR3: CSARRGAGKETQYF. The CDR3 bases are TGCAGTGCCCGGCGGGGGGCGGGAAAAGAGACCCAGTACTTC.